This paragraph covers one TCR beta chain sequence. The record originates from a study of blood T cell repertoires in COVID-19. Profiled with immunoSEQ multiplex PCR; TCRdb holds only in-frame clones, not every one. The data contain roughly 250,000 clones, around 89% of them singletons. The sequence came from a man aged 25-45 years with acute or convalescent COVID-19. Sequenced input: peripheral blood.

CDR3 region: CASSRGAGTEAFF. CDR3 sequence (DNA): TGTGCCAGCAGCCGCGGGGCTGGCACTGAAGCTTTCTTT. The chain uses TRBV3-1 (or the pseudogene TRBV3-2) and TRBJ1-1; possible D gene TRBD1, 5 bases. The CDR3 has 13 residues. V lost 4 bases to trimming and J lost 4 bases, with 10 bases between them. CDR1 LGHDT and CDR2 YNNKEL come from the germline V gene (reference sequence).